This TCR beta chain was obtained from a study of CD8+ T cells in alopecia areata listed by TCRdb under 2018. A note on the overall study: Treated patients were enrolled in an open-label pilot trial of oral tofacitinib at 5 to 10 mg twice daily for moderate-to-severe alopecia areata. TCRbeta CDR3 regions were amplified by immunoSEQ multiplex PCR with 35 Vbeta forward and 13 Jbeta reverse primers. RNA came from the PAXgene miRNA kit for fixed scalp, the miRNeasy kit for PBMCs, and the RNeasy kit for mouse skin. Patients on tofacitinib were biopsied at baseline and after 4 and 24 weeks of treatment, and several of the patients also had a later scalp biopsy. For the treated patients, the SALT score, which quantifies what percentage of scalp surface area is affected, served as the measure of disease severity. Scalp clonality was compared across normal scalp (n=4), patchy alopecia areata scalp (n=8), and alopecia totalis/universalis scalp (n=8). Human TCRbeta sequencing covered scalp tissue and sorted CD4+ and CD8+ peripheral blood T cells from patchy and totalis/universalis alopecia areata patients and healthy controls. To study T cell clonal expansion in alopecia areata, the researchers applied high-throughput TCRbeta sequencing to both the C3H/HeJ mouse model and human patients. Patients received tofacitinib for 6 to 18 months and were then followed off drug for 6 months to check for delayed response and recurrence.

CDR1 MGHDK and CDR2 SYGVNS are derived from the germline V gene. The germline V end is reduced by 8 bases and the J end by 8 bases; junction bases left unmatched: 5. From cysteine to phenylalanine, the CDR3 is 13 amino acids long. The DNA shown is the 39-base CDR3, in frame from base 1. This clone was counted only a few times. This receptor's antigen is unknown. No base-level quality is on record; no much larger clone is a single base apart. The meaning of the sample's time point label: more than three weeks on oral tofacitinib. The treatment or condition label corresponds to: oral pan-JAK inhibitor, 5-10 mg twice daily. Lesional scalp punch biopsies and peripheral blood were collected from alopecia areata patients. PBMCs were isolated by density centrifugation and stained for CD3, CD4 and CD8, and CD4+ and CD8+ T cells were sorted on a FACSAria. Libraries were prepared through the immunoSEQ multiplex PCR assay. RNA was extracted from all samples and reverse transcribed into cDNA, which served as template for TCR sequencing. SuperScript III was used to make first-strand cDNA, primed with a 2:1 mix of oligo-dT and random hexamers. Amplification bias was assessed with a synthetic immune receptor repertoire, and residual bias was removed computationally. The study's own analysis went as follows. Raw reads were preprocessed to remove errors, and CDR3 was defined according to IMGT conventions as the region from the conserved cysteine to phenylalanine. Clonality was computed by normalizing Shannon entropy by log2 of the number of productive unique TCRs and subtracting the result from 1. CD4 or CD8 identity of scalp clones was inferred by cross-referencing scalp TCRbeta sequences with sorted blood CD4 and CD8 repertoires. TCRdb stores this immuneACCESS table with in-frame sequences only. Part of the clones is absent; in the studies checked, under half of the shortfall reflects unresolved V genes, and no reason is known for the rest. Clone size and V and J calls were adopted from that table, with D and trimming inferred from the DNA. In this sample the table shows some 100,000 clones, 50% to 75% of which occur a single time. Nearly 30% of the sample is held by the ten biggest clonotypes.

The full study reports these points: Shared TCR sequences between patients were less evident than in mice, which may be partly attributable to HLA diversity in the patient population. Unlike mouse skin, where gammadelta T cells dominate, normal human skin contains resident alphabeta T cells that get sequenced too, which complicates analysis of the scalp TCR repertoire. Tofacitinib significantly decreased scalp clonality and the number of expanded CD8+ clones among the top 100 scalp clones. Higher clonality and more expanded CD8+ clones were observed in lesional scalp than in normal scalp, particularly in alopecia totalis/universalis, a finding suggestive of antigenic drive. During tofacitinib treatment, many expanded lesional clones remained in scalp and blood, and this persistence may partly explain relapse after treatment is stopped. The treated cohort was small, with a single nonresponder, so links between baseline CD8+ expansion and response need larger studies.

Sequenced material: CD8+ T cells sorted from blood, taken at week 4, from a patient treated with tofacitinib. The clonotype was recovered from a human donor with alopecia areata. Recombination joined TRBV25-1 with TRBJ1-4, with 10 middle bases fitting TRBD1. The CDR3 protein: CASGTGVWEKLFF. The DNA sequence reads TGTGCCAGCGGGACAGGGGTCTGGGAAAAACTGTTTTTT.